This T cell receptor beta chain was observed in a study of CD8+CD57+ T cells in acquired aplastic anemia. Genomic DNA, the template, was used for profiling of the TCR beta VDJ and CDR3. MiXCR was run by TCRdb on the reads, yielding one entry per CDR3 protein. The sample lists roughly 260,000 distinct CDR3 sequences; about 44% were seen once. The sequenced patients had an expansion of CD8+CD57+ cells seen by flow cytometry. No therapy was given to patients before blood sampling. Germline values: CDR1 SGHDT, CDR2 YYEEEE. Trimming took 4 bases from V and 8 from J; bases not matched to a gene: 3. The CDR3 contains 14 residues. Study findings and constraints: Found in both controls and patients were twenty-nine CD8+ CDR3 sequences.

This clonotype was found many times. What it binds is unknown. This TCR was recovered from a human donor with aplastic anemia. Sample: sorted CD4+, CD8+, or CD8+CD57+ T cells (not recorded which) from PBMCs. The chain combines TRBV5-6 with TRBJ2-1; TRBD2 agrees at 13 bases. CDR3 bases: TGTGCCAGCAGCGGACTAGCGGGAGACGATGAGCAGTTCTTC. Its protein product is CASSGLAGDDEQFF.